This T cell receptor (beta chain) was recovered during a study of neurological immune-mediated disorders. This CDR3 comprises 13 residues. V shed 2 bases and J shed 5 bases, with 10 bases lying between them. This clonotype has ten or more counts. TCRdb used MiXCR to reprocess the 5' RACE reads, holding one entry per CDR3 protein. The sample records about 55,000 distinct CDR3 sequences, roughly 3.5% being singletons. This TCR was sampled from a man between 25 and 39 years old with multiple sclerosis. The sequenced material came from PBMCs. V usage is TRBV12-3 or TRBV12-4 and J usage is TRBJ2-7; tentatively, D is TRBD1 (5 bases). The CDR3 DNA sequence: TGTGCCAGCAGTTTAACAGGTACCGACGAGCAGTACTTC. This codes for CASSLTGTDEQYF.